A single sample is the source of the 18 T cell receptor beta chains below, sequenced in a study of control samples from healthy donors and cancer patients. Assay used: immunoSEQ multiplex PCR; TCRdb lists only in-frame clones, some missing. This table has around 93,000 clones, almost 90% appearing once. Sequenced: blood. The receptors come from a man aged 25 to 40 in good health.

This clone turned up a few times. The V and J genes are TRBV6-5 and TRBJ1-3; 7 bases map to TRBD1. The germline gives CDR1 MNHEY, CDR2 SVGAGI. The CDR3 length is 14 residues. Trimming took 6 bases from V and 4 from J; bases not matched to a gene: 6. CDR3 region: CASRSADRGNTIYF. The CDR3 DNA sequence: TGTGCCAGCAGATCAGCGGACAGGGGAAACACCATATATTTT.

The rearrangement links TRBV5-5 to TRBJ1-1; D unresolved. In germline, CDR1 is SGHKS, CDR2 YYEKEE (reference sequence). With 2 bases removed from V and 5 bases from J, the gap between germline ends came to 10 bases. The CDR3 has 13 residues. This chain's CDR3 is CASSLVRQTEAFF. The CDR3 DNA sequence: TGTGCCAGCAGCTTAGTTCGGCAGACTGAAGCTTTCTTT. The full variable domain, in which reference TRBV5-5 and TRBJ1-1 provide the parts outside the CDR3, is DAGVTQSPTHLIKTRGQQVTLRCSPISGHKSVSWYQQVLGQGPQFIFQYYEKEERGRGNFPDRFSARQFPNYSSELNVNALLLGDSALYLCASSLVRQTEAFFGQGTRLTVV.

The chain uses TRBV5-4 and TRBJ1-1, with 7 nucleotides matching TRBD1. Germline V gene lookup returns CDR1 SGHNT and CDR2 YYREEE (reference sequence). The CDR3 spans 15 residues. V shed 0 bases and J 6 bases; nucleotides not matched to a gene: 8. The DNA of the CDR3 is TGTGCCAGCAGCTTGGTTGGGACAGCCCAACCTGAAGCTTTCTTT. This encodes CASSLVGTAQPEAFF. Full variable domain (rest looked up from reference TRBV5-4 and TRBJ1-1): ETGVTQSPTHLIKTRGQQVTLRCSSQSGHNTVSWYQQALGQGPQFIFQYYREEENGRGNFPPRFSGLQFPNYSSELNVNALELDDSALYLCASSLVGTAQPEAFFGQGTRLTVV.

In this sample, this clone turned up a few times. CDR3 amino acids: CASSLYRTGYSNQPQHF. The CDR3 region has the DNA TGTGCCAGCAGTTTATATCGGACGGGATATAGCAATCAGCCCCAGCATTTT. The genes are TRBV28 and TRBJ1-5; D call uncertain. Germline V gene data show CDR1 as MDHEN and CDR2 as SYDVKM. Trimming removed 1 base at V and 0 bases at J, with 13 bases between. This CDR3 spans 17 amino acids.

This clone was seen only once. This chain joins TRBV7-3 and TRBJ2-2; 7 nucleotides agree with TRBD1. The V segment lost 1 base and the J segment 2 bases; nucleotides outside the gene matches: 7. Germline lookup yields CDR1 SGHTA and CDR2 FQGTGA. CDR3 size: 17 residues. The DNA for the CDR3 is TGTGCCAGCAGCTTAATGAGGGACAGCCTTAACACCGGGGAGCTGTTTTTT. It yields the protein CASSLMRDSLNTGELFF.

The CDR3: CASSLHSGYEQYF. CDR3 sequence (DNA): TGTGCCAGCAGTTTACATTCAGGCTACGAGCAGTACTTC. The chain has TRBV12-3 or TRBV12-4 and TRBJ2-7; D is uncertain. CDR3 size: 13 residues. The V gene lost 2 bases and the J gene lost 3 bases, with 8 bases spanning the gap.

The rearrangement uses TRBV28 and TRBJ1-5, with TRBD1 identical over 9 bases. Germline CDR1 reads MDHEN; CDR2 reads SYDVKM. This CDR3 is built from 16 residues. J lost 7 bases, V lost 2 bases, and 9 bases had no gene match. The chain's CDR3 is CASSLPTGGAGQPQHF. The CDR3 bases are TGTGCCAGCAGTTTACCCACAGGGGGCGCAGGACAGCCCCAGCATTTT.

V is TRBV4-1 and J is TRBJ1-1, with 8 bases matching TRBD1. J lost 7 bases, V lost 4 bases, and 14 bases had no gene match. The germline gives CDR1 MGHRA, CDR2 YSYEKL. The CDR3 is made up of 16 amino acids. The CDR3 DNA reads TGCGCCAGCAGCCGAGTTGCCGGGACAGGAACCATTGAAGCTTTCTTT. It yields the protein CASSRVAGTGTIEAFF.

This clone was counted between two and nine times. V usage is TRBV15 and J usage is TRBJ1-6; TRBD1 aligns across 7 bases. Germline V CDR1 and CDR2: LNHNV, YYDKDF (reference sequence). V dropped 6 bases and J dropped 7; count of bases not matched to a gene: 6. The CDR3 sequence is 14 residues long. The CDR3 spells CATRSVTGNSPLHF. CDR3 nucleotides: TGTGCCACCAGATCTGTGACAGGGAATTCACCCCTCCACTTT.

V gene TRBV5-1 combines with J gene TRBJ1-6; TRBD1 aligns across 8 bases. The CDR3 contains 14 residues. Germline CDR1 and CDR2: SGHRS and YFSETQ. The trim removed 4 bases at V and 7 bases at J, leaving 4 bases unmatched. The DNA of the CDR3 is TGCGCCAGCAGCACCGGACAGGGCAATTCACCCCTCCACTTT. This gives the protein CASSTGQGNSPLHF.

The rearrangement uses TRBV5-1 and TRBJ2-3, with D perhaps TRBD1 (6 bases). Germline V gives CDR1 SGHRS, CDR2 YFSETQ. Trimming stripped 2 bases from V and 4 bases from J, with 14 bases between. This CDR3 has 15 amino acids. Here the CDR3 reads CASSFTGPGPDTQYF. CDR3 in DNA: TGCGCCAGCAGCTTTACAGGGCCTGGACCAGATACGCAGTATTTT.

The chain couples TRBV7-7 to TRBJ2-5; the match to TRBD1 covers 10 bases. This CDR3 has 15 residues. J lost 1 base, V lost 1 base, and 0 bases had no gene match. Per germline, CDR1 SSHAT and CDR2 FNYEAQ (reference sequence). CDR3 DNA sequence: TGTGCCAGCAGCTTAGGGACAGGGGGCCAAGAGACCCAGTACTTC. It is translated as CASSLGTGGQETQYF.

This clone was seen only a few times. The V and J genes are TRBV19 and TRBJ1-5; no reliable D call. The V end lost 4 bases, the J end lost 3 bases, and 7 bases lay between the germline ends. CDR1 LNHDA and CDR2 SQIVND come from the germline V gene (reference sequence). This CDR3 region has 13 residues. The CDR3 here is CASSRADNQPQHF. The DNA of the CDR3 is TGTGCCAGTAGTAGGGCGGACAATCAGCCCCAGCATTTT.

J is TRBJ1-4 and V is TRBV28; TRBD1 matches 7 bases. The CDR3 loop spans 16 amino acids. V shed 6 bases and J 5 bases; nucleotides not matched to a gene: 12. Germline-derived CDR1 and CDR2 are MDHEN and SYDVKM. In DNA, the CDR3 is TGTGCCAGCAGCCATAGACAGGGCCCAAGAAATGAAAAACTGTTTTTT. It codes for CASSHRQGPRNEKLFF.

V gene TRBV30 combines with J gene TRBJ2-1; D gene uncertain. This CDR3 is built from 14 residues. Trimming pared 2 bases from V and 7 bases from J, leaving 15 bases between. CDR1 is GTSNPN, CDR2 SVGIG, per germline (reference sequence). CDR3 nucleotide sequence: TGTGCCTGGAGTAGTGACTTCGGTGATAATGAGCAGTTCTTC. This encodes CAWSSDFGDNEQFF.

The V gene is TRBV2, the J gene TRBJ2-5; 10 bases map to TRBD2. This CDR3 is 15 amino acids long. Germline V gene lookup returns CDR1 SNHLY and CDR2 FYNNEI. V lost 4 bases to trimming and J lost 6 bases; unmatched junction nucleotides: 8. The DNA for the CDR3 is TGTGCCAGCAGTGTTGCTAGCGGGAGCGTGCAGACCCAGTACTTC. This gives the protein CASSVASGSVQTQYF.

The rearrangement uses TRBV19 and TRBJ2-1; no reliable D call. The V end lost 3 bases, the J end lost 2 bases, and 11 bases lay between the germline ends. This CDR3 contains 15 residues. In germline, CDR1 is LNHDA, CDR2 SQIVND (reference sequence). As DNA, the CDR3 is TGTGCCAGTAGTATTGGTCAGAGAACCTACAATGAGCAGTTCTTC. Amino acids: CASSIGQRTYNEQFF.

This clone was counted only a few times. The rearrangement joins TRBV19 to TRBJ1-5; 9 nucleotides line up with TRBD1. V trimming: 11 bases; J trimming: 6 bases; junction bases outside the gene matches: 8. The CDR3 is 13 residues long. Germline V CDR1 and CDR2: LNHDA, SQIVND (reference sequence). DNA for the CDR3: TGTGCCGGGGGGATACAGGGGGCTCAGCCCCAGCATTTT. As protein: CAGGIQGAQPQHF.